This TCR beta chain came from a study of CXCR3-negative and CXCR3-positive naive CD8 T cells. General study results and limits: PBMCs showed partially decreased CXCR3 expression after cryopreservation, and most assays used fresh PBMCs. Naive cells with CXCR3 showed TRB CDR3s that were more hydrophobic than those in CXCR3-negative naive cells. Comparison of naive CXCR3-negative and CXCR3-positive cells revealed similar TRBV-TRBJ usage, while memory cells differed.

Germline V gives CDR1 MNHEY, CDR2 SVGAGI. CDR3 length: 14 residues. With UMI labels, 5' RACE was used to prepare the TRB cDNA libraries. Following a re-call of the 5' RACE reads, TCRdb has one entry per CDR3 protein and lacks DNA. The sample table includes about 150,000 distinct CDR3 sequences. As for this clonotype: Its antigen is not known.

Naive CD8+ T cells carried a CD45RO-CCR7+CD27+CD95- phenotype. This rearrangement joins TRBV6-5 to TRBJ2-5; the TRBD1 assignment by TCRdb is unverifiable without DNA. The sequence came from a human donor in good health. Some clones in this sample may be carry-over from other donors' samples. The sequenced sample consisted of naive CXCR3+ CD8+ T cells from blood. Regarding subset: CD45RO-CCR7+CD27+CD95- naive CD8+ T cells expressing CXCR3 (TNR3+). This chain's CDR3 is CASSAGGAWETQYF.